A selection of T cell receptor beta chains follows, all from one sample in a study of cytomegalovirus exposure and HLA in healthy donors. The assay was immunoSEQ multiplex PCR, and TCRdb's table has in-frame clones only and misses some. The sample carries over 200,000 clones, around 90% recorded once. Sequencing was performed on PBMCs. All receptors come from a woman aged 18 to 35 in good health and CMV-seropositive. Each CDR3 is given with its conserved first and last residue. The D gene is left open where the match is weak. Expanded clones are given a class, and other clones once, few, many or no size at all.

V gene	D gene	clone size	J gene	CDR3 protein	CDR3 DNA
TRBV27	TRBD2	NA	TRBJ2-4	CASSLIGGRHIQYF	TGTGCCAGCAGTTTAATAGGCGGGAGGCACATTCAGTACTTC
TRBV5-6	NA	NA	TRBJ2-7	CASSGGPGVVEQYF	TGTGCCAGCAGCGGGGGTCCGGGAGTGGTCGAGCAGTACTTC
TRBV5-5	NA	NA	TRBJ2-7	CASSPGADSSYEQYF	TGTGCCAGCAGCCCCGGCGCGGACAGTTCCTACGAGCAGTACTTC
TRBV27	TRBD2	NA	TRBJ2-5	CASSSDPRREGGRETQYF	TGTGCCAGCAGTTCCGATCCCAGGCGGGAGGGGGGGAGGGAGACCCAGTACTTC
TRBV27	NA	NA	TRBJ1-5	CASRPGDNSQPQHF	TGTGCCAGCAGACCTGGGGACAATAGTCAGCCCCAGCATTTT
TRBV28	NA	NA	TRBJ1-4	CASSTRGTNEKLFF	TGTGCCAGCAGCACCAGGGGCACTAATGAAAAACTGTTTTTT
TRBV4-1	TRBD2	NA	TRBJ2-7	CASSLRTSGRTHEQYF	TGCGCCAGCAGCCTTCGGACTAGCGGGAGGACCCACGAGCAGTACTTC
TRBV9	TRBD1	few	TRBJ1-2	CASSSTTGGGYGYTF	TGTGCCAGCAGCTCCACCACAGGGGGAGGGTATGGCTACACCTTC
TRBV11-1	TRBD1	few	TRBJ1-2	CASSLSTGSYGYTF	TGTGCCAGCAGCTTATCGACAGGGTCTTATGGCTACACCTTC
TRBV2	NA	NA	TRBJ1-1	CASSEVGRGGTEAFF	TGTGCCAGCAGTGAAGTAGGCAGGGGTGGAACTGAAGCTTTCTTT
TRBV4-1	TRBD1	once	TRBJ1-1	CASSLSGQANTEAFF	TGCGCCAGCAGCCTAAGTGGACAGGCGAACACTGAAGCTTTCTTT
TRBV7-8	NA	few	TRBJ2-6	CASSFLRGDSGANVLTF	TGTGCCAGCAGCTTCCTTAGAGGTGACTCTGGGGCCAACGTCCTGACTTTC
TRBV29-1	TRBD2	NA	TRBJ2-1	CSVKGGRGYNEQFF	TGCAGCGTTAAGGGCGGGAGGGGCTACAATGAGCAGTTCTTC
TRBV11-2	TRBD1	NA	TRBJ1-4	CASRNTGGVLGGDEKLFF	TGTGCCAGCAGAAATACAGGGGGCGTCCTCGGGGGTGATGAAAAACTGTTTTTT
TRBV7-9	NA	NA	TRBJ2-1	CASRRQVNEQFF	TGTGCCAGCAGGAGACAGGTTAATGAGCAGTTCTTC
TRBV9	TRBD2	NA	TRBJ2-7	CASSVDVGLAGVIYEQYF	TGTGCCAGCAGCGTAGATGTCGGTCTAGCGGGAGTAATCTACGAGCAGTACTTC
TRBV30	TRBD1	NA	TRBJ1-4	CAWKDRANEKLFF	TGTGCCTGGAAGGACAGGGCTAATGAAAAACTGTTTTTT
TRBV9	NA	NA	TRBJ1-3	CASSVGGLSGNTIYF	TGTGCCAGCAGCGTCGGCGGGTTATCTGGAAACACCATATATTTT
TRBV27	TRBD2	NA	TRBJ2-7	CASSFGHRGGGDLYEQYF	TGTGCCAGCAGTTTTGGCCACCGGGGGGGAGGGGACTTATACGAGCAGTACTTC
TRBV28	NA	NA	TRBJ2-3	CASSFGQGADTQYF	TGTGCCAGCAGTTTCGGGCAGGGCGCAGATACGCAGTATTTT
TRBV18	TRBD2	NA	TRBJ2-3	CASSPGGGSTDTQYF	TGTGCCAGCTCCCCAGGCGGGGGGAGCACAGATACGCAGTATTTT
TRBV19	TRBD1	NA	TRBJ2-7	CASSPGTGGSYEQYF	TGTGCCAGTAGTCCGGGGACAGGGGGCTCCTACGAGCAGTACTTC
TRBV9	TRBD1	few	TRBJ2-7	CASSPKTGVSSYEQYF	TGTGCCAGCAGTCCCAAGACAGGGGTTTCCTCCTACGAGCAGTACTTC
TRBV5-5	TRBD1	NA	TRBJ1-1	CASSVTGGTEAFF	TGTGCCAGCAGCGTGACAGGGGGCACTGAAGCTTTCTTT
TRBV28	TRBD1	NA	TRBJ1-1	CASSFSGTGEEAFF	TGTGCCAGCAGTTTCTCTGGGACAGGAGAGGAAGCTTTCTTT
TRBV9	TRBD1	NA	TRBJ2-7	CASSVGKVTNDRVGEGQYF	TGTGCCAGCAGCGTCGGCAAGGTTACCAACGACAGGGTTGGGGAAGGGCAGTACTTC
TRBV19	NA	NA	TRBJ2-4	CASRREVRNDPYSKNIQYF	TGTGCCAGCCGGAGGGAGGTCAGGAATGACCCCTATTCCAAAAACATTCAGTACTTC
TRBV28	TRBD2	NA	TRBJ2-5	CASRTPGGGETQYF	TGTGCCAGCAGGACCCCGGGGGGAGGGGAGACCCAGTACTTC
TRBV29-1	NA	NA	TRBJ2-3	CSVAGTSTDTQYF	TGCAGCGTTGCAGGGACTAGCACAGATACGCAGTATTTT
TRBV11-2	NA	NA	TRBJ2-2	CASSRQVTGELFF	TGTGCCAGCAGCCGACAGGTCACCGGGGAGCTGTTTTTT
TRBV27	NA	NA	TRBJ2-3	CASSLRGLTQYF	TGTGCCAGCAGTTTACGGGGACTTACGCAGTATTTT
TRBV28	TRBD1	NA	TRBJ2-7	CASSPPGTEIPYEQYF	TGTGCCAGCAGTCCCCCCGGGACAGAGATCCCCTACGAGCAGTACTTC